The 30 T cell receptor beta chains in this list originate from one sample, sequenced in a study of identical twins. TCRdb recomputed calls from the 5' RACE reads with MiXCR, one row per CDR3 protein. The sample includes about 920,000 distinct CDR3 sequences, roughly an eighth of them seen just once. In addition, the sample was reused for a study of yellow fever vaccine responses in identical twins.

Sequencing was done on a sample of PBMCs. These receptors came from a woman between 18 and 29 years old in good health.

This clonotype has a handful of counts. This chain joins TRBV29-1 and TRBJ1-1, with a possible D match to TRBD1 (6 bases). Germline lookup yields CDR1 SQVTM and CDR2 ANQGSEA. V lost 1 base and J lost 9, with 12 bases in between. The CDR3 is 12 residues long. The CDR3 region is CSVEATGLKAFF. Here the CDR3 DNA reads TGCAGCGTTGAAGCTACAGGGTTAAAAGCTTTCTTT.

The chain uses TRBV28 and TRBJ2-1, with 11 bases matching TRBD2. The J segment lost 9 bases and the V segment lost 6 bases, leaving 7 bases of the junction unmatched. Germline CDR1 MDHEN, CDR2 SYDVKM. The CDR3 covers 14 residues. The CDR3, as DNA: TGTGCCAGCAGCGTACTAGCGGGAGTCAGTGAGCAGTTCTTC. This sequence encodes CASSVLAGVSEQFF.

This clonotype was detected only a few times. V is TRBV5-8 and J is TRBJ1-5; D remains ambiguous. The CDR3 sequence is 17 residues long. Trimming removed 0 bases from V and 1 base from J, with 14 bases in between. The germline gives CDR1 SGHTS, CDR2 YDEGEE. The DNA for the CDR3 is TGTGCCAGCAGCTTGGAGCGGGGAGGGAGGAGCAATCAGCCCCAGCATTTT. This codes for CASSLERGGRSNQPQHF.

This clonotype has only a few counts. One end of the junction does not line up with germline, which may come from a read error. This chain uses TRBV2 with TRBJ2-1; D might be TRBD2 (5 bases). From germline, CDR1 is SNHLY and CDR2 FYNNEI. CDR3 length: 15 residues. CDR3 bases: TGTGCCAGCAGTGAAGTCGGGGTCTCCTCCAATGAGCAGTTCTTC. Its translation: CASSEVGVSSNEQFF.

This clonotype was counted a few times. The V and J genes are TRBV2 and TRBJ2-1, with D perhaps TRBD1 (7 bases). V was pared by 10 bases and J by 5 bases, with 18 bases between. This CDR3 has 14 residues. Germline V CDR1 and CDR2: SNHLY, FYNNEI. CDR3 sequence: CATRSGGLNNEQFF. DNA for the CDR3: TGTGCCACCCGCTCAGGGGGGCTGAACAATGAGCAGTTCTTC.

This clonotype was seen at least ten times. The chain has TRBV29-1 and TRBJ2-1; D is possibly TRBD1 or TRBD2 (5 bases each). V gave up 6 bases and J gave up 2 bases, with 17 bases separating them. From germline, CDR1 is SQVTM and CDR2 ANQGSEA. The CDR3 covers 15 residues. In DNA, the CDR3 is TGCAGCGTCCAGGGAGTCAAACATGCCTACAATGAGCAGTTCTTC. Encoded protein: CSVQGVKHAYNEQFF.

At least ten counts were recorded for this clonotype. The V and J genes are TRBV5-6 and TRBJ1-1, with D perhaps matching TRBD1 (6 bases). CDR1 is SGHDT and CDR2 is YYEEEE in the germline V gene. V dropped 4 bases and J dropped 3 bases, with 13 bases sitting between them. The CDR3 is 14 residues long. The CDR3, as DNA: TGTGCCAGCAGCGGGAGGGGGTTGTACACTGAAGCTTTCTTT. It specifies CASSGRGLYTEAFF.

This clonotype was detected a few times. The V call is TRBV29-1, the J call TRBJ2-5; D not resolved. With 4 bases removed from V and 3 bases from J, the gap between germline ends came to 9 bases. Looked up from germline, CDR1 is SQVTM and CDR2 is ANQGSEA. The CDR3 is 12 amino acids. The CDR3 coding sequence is TGCAGCGTTGTTCGGTTTGAAGAGACCCAGTACTTC. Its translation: CSVVRFEETQYF.

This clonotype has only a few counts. CDR3 residues: CASGTGENYGYTF. The CDR3 bases are TGTGCCAGCGGGACAGGGGAGAACTATGGCTACACCTTC. The chain couples TRBV25-1 to TRBJ1-2; the match to TRBD1 covers 10 bases. The CDR3 runs 13 residues. The germline gives CDR1 MGHDK, CDR2 SYGVNS. Unmatched junction bases numbered 2, after V lost 8 bases and J lost 2 bases.

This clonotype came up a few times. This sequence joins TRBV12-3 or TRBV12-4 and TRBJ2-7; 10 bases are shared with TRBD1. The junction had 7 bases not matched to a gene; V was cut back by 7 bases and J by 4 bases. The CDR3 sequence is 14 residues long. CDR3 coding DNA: TGTGCCAGCAACCGACAGGGGGCTAAGTACGAGCAGTACTTC. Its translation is CASNRQGAKYEQYF.

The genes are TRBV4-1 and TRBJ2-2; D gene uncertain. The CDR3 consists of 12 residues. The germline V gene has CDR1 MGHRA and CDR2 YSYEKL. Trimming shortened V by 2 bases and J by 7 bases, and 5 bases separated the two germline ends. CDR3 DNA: TGCGCCAGCAGCCAATCCGTCGGGGAGCTGTTTTTT. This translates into CASSQSVGELFF.

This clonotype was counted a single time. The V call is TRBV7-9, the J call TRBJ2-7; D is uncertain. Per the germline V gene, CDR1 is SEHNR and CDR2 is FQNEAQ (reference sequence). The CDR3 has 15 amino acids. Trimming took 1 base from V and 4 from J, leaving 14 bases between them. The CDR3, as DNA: TGTGCCAGCAGCTTAGACCCCGTGGTAGGTTACGAGCAGTACTTC. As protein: CASSLDPVVGYEQYF.

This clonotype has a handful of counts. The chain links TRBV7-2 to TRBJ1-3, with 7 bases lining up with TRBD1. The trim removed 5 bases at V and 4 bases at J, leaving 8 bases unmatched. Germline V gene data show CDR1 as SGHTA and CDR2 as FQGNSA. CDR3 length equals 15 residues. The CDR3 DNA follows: TGTGCCAGCAGCCCCCGACAGGGAAGAGGAAACACCATATATTTT. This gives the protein CASSPRQGRGNTIYF.

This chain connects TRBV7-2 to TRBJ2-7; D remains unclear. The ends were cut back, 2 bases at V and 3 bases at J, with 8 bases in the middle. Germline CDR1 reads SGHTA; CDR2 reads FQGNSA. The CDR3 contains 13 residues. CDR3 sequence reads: CASSLRLNYEQYV. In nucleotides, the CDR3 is TGTGCCAGCAGCTTACGGCTGAACTACGAGCAGTACGTC.

DNA of the CDR3: TGCGCCAGCAGCTTGGGACAGGGGTCGACGAATTCACCCCTCCACTTT. It specifies CASSLGQGSTNSPLHF. The chain is built from TRBV5-1 and TRBJ1-6; 8 positions match TRBD1. J gave up 7 bases and V 0 bases, and 6 bases lay outside the gene matches. The CDR3 extends over 16 amino acids. CDR1 and CDR2 from the germline V gene are SGHRS and YFSETQ.

Written as DNA, the CDR3 is TGCAGTGCTAGAGTAAGTCCCGTGTTGGCTGAAGCTTTCTTT. Translating gives CSARVSPVLAEAFF. The chain links TRBV20-1 to TRBJ1-1; the D is unclear. Between the trimmed V and J ends, which lost 1 base and 6 bases, there was a span of 15 bases. From germline, CDR1 is DFQATT and CDR2 SNEGSKA (reference sequence). The CDR3 totals 14 residues.

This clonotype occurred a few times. CDR3 sequence: CASSLPGLAGGPDTQYF. In DNA, the CDR3 is TGCGCCAGCAGCTTACCGGGACTAGCGGGAGGACCAGATACGCAGTATTTT. The chain links TRBV5-1 to TRBJ2-3; TRBD2 matches at 15 bases. The V gene end was trimmed by 2 bases and the J gene end by 4 bases; junction bases not matched to a gene: 5. The CDR3 is 17 amino acids. Germline V gene sequence: CDR1 SGHRS, CDR2 YFSETQ.

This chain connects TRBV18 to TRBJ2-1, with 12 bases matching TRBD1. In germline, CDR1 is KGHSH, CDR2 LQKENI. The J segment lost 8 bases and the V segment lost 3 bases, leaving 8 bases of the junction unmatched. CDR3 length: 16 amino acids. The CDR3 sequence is CASSPWDRGPLHEQFF. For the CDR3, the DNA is TGTGCCAGCTCACCCTGGGACAGGGGGCCGCTCCATGAGCAGTTCTTC.

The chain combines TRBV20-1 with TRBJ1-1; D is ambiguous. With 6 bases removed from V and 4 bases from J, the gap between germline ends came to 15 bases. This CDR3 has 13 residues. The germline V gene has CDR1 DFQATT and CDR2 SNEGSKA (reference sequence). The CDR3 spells CSARPRRGTEAFF. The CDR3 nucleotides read TGCAGTGCCAGGCCTCGTCGGGGCACTGAAGCTTTCTTT.

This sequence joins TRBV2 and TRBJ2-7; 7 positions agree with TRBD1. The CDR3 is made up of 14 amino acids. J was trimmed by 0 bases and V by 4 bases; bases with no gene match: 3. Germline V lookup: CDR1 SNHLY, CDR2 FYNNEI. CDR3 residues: CASSGRDSSYEQYV. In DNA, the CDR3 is TGTGCCAGCAGTGGCCGGGACAGCTCCTACGAGCAGTACGTC.

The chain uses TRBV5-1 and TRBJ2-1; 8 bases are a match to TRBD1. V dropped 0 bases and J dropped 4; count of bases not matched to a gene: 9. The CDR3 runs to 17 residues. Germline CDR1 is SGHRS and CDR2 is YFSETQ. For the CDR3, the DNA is TGCGCCAGCAGCTTGGAATTTACGGGACAGGCTTACAATGAGCAGTTCTTC. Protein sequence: CASSLEFTGQAYNEQFF.

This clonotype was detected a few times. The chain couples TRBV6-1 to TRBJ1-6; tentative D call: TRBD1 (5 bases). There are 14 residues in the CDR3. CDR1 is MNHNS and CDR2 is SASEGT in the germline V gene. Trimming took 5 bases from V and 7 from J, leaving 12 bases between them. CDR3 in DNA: TGTGCCAGCAGTATCCGGGGCCTAAATTCACCCCTCCACTTT. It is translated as CASSIRGLNSPLHF.

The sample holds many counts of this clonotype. CDR3 residues: CASRTGQGSGELFF. In DNA form, the CDR3 reads TGCGCCAGCAGAACGGGACAGGGGAGCGGGGAGCTGTTTTTT. V is TRBV10-1 and J is TRBJ2-2; 10 nucleotides line up with TRBD1. This CDR3 comprises 14 residues. Germline assignment: CDR1 WNHNN and CDR2 SYGVQD (reference sequence). V was clipped by 6 bases and J by 7 bases; unmatched bases: 5.

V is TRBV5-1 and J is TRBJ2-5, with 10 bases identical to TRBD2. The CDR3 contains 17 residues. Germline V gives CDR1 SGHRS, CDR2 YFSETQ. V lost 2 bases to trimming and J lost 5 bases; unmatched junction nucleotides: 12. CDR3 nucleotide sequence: TGCGCCAGCAGCTTAGAGCGGGAGGGTCTCCACCGGGAGACCCAGTACTTC. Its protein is CASSLEREGLHRETQYF.

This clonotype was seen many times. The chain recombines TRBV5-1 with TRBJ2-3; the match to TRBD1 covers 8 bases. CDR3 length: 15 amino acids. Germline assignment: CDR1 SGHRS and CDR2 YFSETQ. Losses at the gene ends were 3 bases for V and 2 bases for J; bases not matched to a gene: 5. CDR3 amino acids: CASSSGQGPTDTQYF. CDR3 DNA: TGCGCCAGCAGCTCCGGACAGGGACCCACAGATACGCAGTATTTT.

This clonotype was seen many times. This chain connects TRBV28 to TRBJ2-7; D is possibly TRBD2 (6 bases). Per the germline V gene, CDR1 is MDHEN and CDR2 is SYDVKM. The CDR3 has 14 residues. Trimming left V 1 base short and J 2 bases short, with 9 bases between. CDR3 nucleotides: TGTGCCAGCAGTTTATTGGCGGGGCCCTACGAGCAGTACTTC. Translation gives CASSLLAGPYEQYF.

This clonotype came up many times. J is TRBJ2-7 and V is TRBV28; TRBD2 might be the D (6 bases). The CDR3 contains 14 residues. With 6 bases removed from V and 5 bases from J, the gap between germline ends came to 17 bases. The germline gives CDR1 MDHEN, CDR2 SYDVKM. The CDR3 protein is CASSPLLGGNEQYF. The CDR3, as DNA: TGTGCCAGCAGCCCCCTCTTGGGAGGCAACGAGCAGTACTTC.

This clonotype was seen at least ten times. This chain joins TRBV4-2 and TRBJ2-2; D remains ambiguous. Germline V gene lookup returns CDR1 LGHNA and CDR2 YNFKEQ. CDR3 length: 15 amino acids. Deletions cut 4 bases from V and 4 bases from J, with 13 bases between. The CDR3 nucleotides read TGTGCCAGCAGCCCCGGTGTAGGAAGCACCGGGGAGCTGTTTTTT. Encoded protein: CASSPGVGSTGELFF.

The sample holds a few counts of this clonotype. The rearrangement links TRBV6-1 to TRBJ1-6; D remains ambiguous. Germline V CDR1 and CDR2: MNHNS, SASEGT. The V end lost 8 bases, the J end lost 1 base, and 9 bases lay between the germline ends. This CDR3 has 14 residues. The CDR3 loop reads CASSEKSYNSPLHF. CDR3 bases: TGTGCCAGCTCTGAGAAGTCCTATAATTCACCCCTCCACTTT.

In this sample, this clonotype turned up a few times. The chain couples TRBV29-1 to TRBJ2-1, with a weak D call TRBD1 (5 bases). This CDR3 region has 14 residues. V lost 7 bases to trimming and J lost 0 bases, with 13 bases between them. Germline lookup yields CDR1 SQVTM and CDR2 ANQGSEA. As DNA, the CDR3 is TGCAGCGCTCAGGGCAAACTCTCCTACAATGAGCAGTTCTTC. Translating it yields CSAQGKLSYNEQFF.